Listed here are 12 T cell receptor beta chains from one sample, sequenced in a study of blood T cell repertoires in COVID-19. The assay was immunoSEQ multiplex PCR, and TCRdb's table has in-frame clones only and misses some. The sample holds 200,000 to 250,000 clones, around 81% seen once. Source material: PBMCs or T cells enriched from blood (not recorded which). Every receptor here comes from a woman aged 40 to 49 with acute COVID-19.

The chain carries TRBV14 and TRBJ1-2; D unresolved. V lost 4 bases and J 8 bases, leaving 20 bases between the germline ends. Germline V gene sequence: CDR1 SGHDN, CDR2 FVKESK. The CDR3 totals 15 residues. CDR3: CASSLSRRGGGGYTF. The CDR3 DNA reads as TGTGCCAGCAGCCTGTCGAGGCGGGGTGGAGGCGGCTACACCTTC.

This rearrangement joins TRBV19 to TRBJ1-2; TRBD1 agrees at 9 bases. There are 14 residues in the CDR3. Looked up from germline, CDR1 is LNHDA and CDR2 is SQIVND (reference sequence). Unmatched junction bases numbered 3, after V lost 4 bases and J lost 3 bases. The CDR3 DNA sequence: TGTGCCAGTAGTACGAGGACAGGGGACTATGGCTACACCTTC. Amino acids: CASSTRTGDYGYTF. Using reference TRBV19 and TRBJ1-2 for the parts outside the CDR3, the full variable domain is DGGITQSPKYLFRKEGQNVTLSCEQNLNHDAMYWYRQDPGQGLRLIYYSQIVNDFQKGDIAEGYSVSREKKESFPLTVTSAQKNPTAFYLCASSTRTGDYGYTFGSGTRLTVV.

The chain uses TRBV15 and TRBJ2-2; D is perhaps TRBD2 (5 bases). CDR1 LNHNV and CDR2 YYDKDF come from the germline V gene (reference sequence). Trimming took off 5 bases at V and 2 bases at J, with 15 bases between the two ends. CDR3 size: 16 residues. CDR3 in DNA: TGTGCCACCAGCGAATCAGTACGGGGAAACACCGGGGAGCTGTTTTTT. Translated, it gives CATSESVRGNTGELFF.

The DNA for the CDR3 is TGTGCCAGCACGACTAGCGGGGCTACTAGCACAGATACGCAGTATTTT. This encodes CASTTSGATSTDTQYF. This chain uses TRBV27 with TRBJ2-3; TRBD2 agrees at 11 bases. CDR3 length equals 16 residues. CDR1 and CDR2 from the germline V gene are MNHEY and SMNVEV (reference sequence). Trimming removed 7 bases from V and 0 bases from J; junction bases left unmatched: 6.

This chain joins TRBV25-1 and TRBJ2-1, with 10 bases matching TRBD2. V trimming: 4 bases; J trimming: 3 bases; junction bases outside the gene matches: 3. The germline V gene encodes CDR1 MGHDK and CDR2 SYGVNS. CDR3 size: 15 residues. The CDR3, as DNA: TGTGCCAGCAGTGGGCTAGCGGGGGACTACAATGAGCAGTTCTTC. Translated, it gives CASSGLAGDYNEQFF.

Remarks on this clone: One end of the junction does not line up with germline, which may come from a read error. The chain joins TRBV30 to TRBJ1-3; D gene ambiguous. This CDR3 spans 13 amino acids. Germline loops: CDR1 GTSNPN, CDR2 SVGIG (reference sequence). DNA of the CDR3: TGTGCCTGGACGTCGGTCGGGAGGGCTCTAAGTCATTTT. It codes for CAWTSVGRALSHF.

J is TRBJ2-4 and V is TRBV2, with TRBD1 identical over 10 bases. Unmatched junction bases numbered 2, after V lost 4 bases and J lost 11 bases. Germline V CDR1 and CDR2: SNHLY, FYNNEI. The CDR3 consists of 12 residues. CDR3 in amino acids: CASSGDRGFQYF. The CDR3 DNA follows: TGTGCCAGCAGTGGGGACAGGGGATTTCAGTACTTC.

The chain employs TRBV5-7 and TRBJ1-5, with TRBD1 identical over 8 bases. TRBV5-7 is marked as an open reading frame, function uncertain. The CDR3 has 14 amino acids. With 3 bases clipped from V and 7 bases from J, the junction kept 6 bases outside the gene matches. The CDR3 coding sequence is TGTGCCAGCAGCTGCAGGGGGCGCGGACAGCCCCAGCATTTT. Its protein product is CASSCRGRGQPQHF.

V gene TRBV11-2 combines with J gene TRBJ2-3; no clear D. The CDR3 is made up of 11 amino acids. Trimming took off 6 bases at V and 6 bases at J, with 7 bases between the two ends. CDR1 SGHAT and CDR2 FQNNGV come from the germline V gene. DNA for the CDR3: TGTGCCAGCAGTACTGCGGATACGCAGTATTTT. It is translated as CASSTADTQYF. The full variable domain, with the rest looked up from reference TRBV11-2 and TRBJ2-3, is EAGVAQSPRYKIIEKRQSVAFWCNPISGHATLYWYQQILGQGPKLLIQFQNNGVVDDSQLPKDRFSAERLKGVDSTLKIQPAKLEDSAVYLCASSTADTQYFGPGTRLTVL.

The chain combines TRBV10-2 with TRBJ2-5, with 8 nucleotides matching TRBD2. The V segment lost 4 bases and the J segment 4 bases; nucleotides outside the gene matches: 5. Germline CDR1 reads WSHSY; CDR2 reads SAAADI. This CDR3 region has 14 residues. The chain's CDR3 is CASSAGGTRETQYF. DNA for the CDR3: TGCGCCAGCAGTGCGGGAGGGACAAGAGAGACCCAGTACTTC.

V is TRBV10-3 and J is TRBJ2-3, with D possibly TRBD2 on 6 matching bases. V lost 7 bases to trimming and J lost 3 bases, with 11 bases between them. In germline, CDR1 is ENHRY, CDR2 SYGVKD. The CDR3 contains 13 residues. In DNA, the CDR3 is TGTGCCATCAAGGAGGGGATAACAGATACGCAGTATTTT. It codes for CAIKEGITDTQYF.

V usage is TRBV5-6 and J usage is TRBJ2-3; the match to TRBD2 covers 12 bases. This CDR3 is 17 amino acids long. Trimming removed 0 bases from V and 4 bases from J; junction bases left unmatched: 6. The germline CDR1 and CDR2 sequences are SGHDT and YYEEEE. The DNA for the CDR3 is TGTGCCAGCAGCTTGGCGGCTAGCGGGGGGGCCGCAGATACGCAGTATTTT. It yields the protein CASSLAASGGAADTQYF.